One and the same sample provided the 26 T cell receptor beta chains below, sequenced in a study of blood T cells in healthy people across ages. Primed by a sample-barcoded 5' primer and a J-beta primer mix, a second PCR proceeded for roughly 7 to 11 cycles. TCRdb passed the 5' RACE reads through MiXCR, listing each CDR3 protein once. The sample lists 800,000 or so distinct CDR3 sequences, 20% to 25% occurring once. In addition, the sample was reused for a study of T cells of mothers and their children.

The sequencing input was blood. The receptors were sampled from a boy aged 5-17 years in good health.

Turning to this clonotype: Since the CDR3 does not end with the conserved phenylalanine or tryptophan, this likely comes from a read error. The rearrangement joins TRBV5-1 to TRBJ2-5; 12 bases match TRBD2. J lost 4 bases, V lost 4 bases, and 11 bases had no gene match. This CDR3 has 17 amino acids. CDR1 is SGHRS, CDR2 YFSETQ, per germline. DNA for the CDR3: TGCGCCAGCAGCCCCGGACCTAGCGGGGGGGCTAGAGAGACCCAGTACCTC. Its protein is CASSPGPSGGARETQYL.

CDR3 DNA sequence: TGCAGTGCTAGACGGACGGGAGTATCGACCGGGGAGCTGTTTTTT. Translating it yields CSARRTGVSTGELFF. V and J are TRBV20-1 and TRBJ2-2; D is possibly TRBD2 (6 bases). The germline V and J ends were trimmed by 2 bases and 5 bases, with 15 bases remaining between them. Germline loops: CDR1 DFQATT, CDR2 SNEGSKA (reference sequence). This CDR3 comprises 15 residues.

The chain uses TRBV27 and TRBJ2-7; no firm D call. Trimming shortened V by 5 bases and J by 3 bases, and 11 bases separated the two germline ends. CDR3 size: 13 residues. In germline, CDR1 is MNHEY, CDR2 SMNVEV (reference sequence). The CDR3: CASSATLGYEQYF. The CDR3 coding sequence is TGTGCCAGCAGTGCAACGTTAGGCTACGAGCAGTACTTC.

Only one count was recorded for this clonotype. This sequence may be a read error, since a much larger clone differs from it by one base. This chain links TRBV20-1 with TRBJ2-1; 8 positions match TRBD2. CDR1 and CDR2 (germline): DFQATT, SNEGSKA (reference sequence). The CDR3 is 14 residues long. CDR3 nucleotides: TGCAGAGCTAGAGGGACTAGAGATTACAATGAGCAGTTCTTC. Amino acid sequence: CRARGTRDYNEQFF.

V usage is TRBV5-1 and J usage is TRBJ1-3; D is unclear. The CDR3 loop spans 13 amino acids. In germline, CDR1 is SGHRS, CDR2 YFSETQ. V lost 0 bases, J lost 4 bases, and 5 bases lay in between. The CDR3 nucleotides are TGCGCCAGCAGCTTGGAATCCGGAAACACCATATATTTT. Translating gives CASSLESGNTIYF.

This clonotype was seen only a few times. The chain has TRBV29-1 and TRBJ2-3; D unresolved. V dropped 0 bases and J dropped 6 bases, with 7 bases sitting between them. CDR3 length: 12 amino acids. Germline loops: CDR1 SQVTM, CDR2 ANQGSEA. CDR3 loop: CSVEDQADTQYF. Written as DNA, the CDR3 is TGCAGCGTTGAAGATCAAGCGGATACGCAGTATTTT.

This clonotype was recorded a few times. The genes are TRBV6-1 and TRBJ2-6; 9 bases are a match to TRBD1. V lost 6 bases and J lost 0; bases outside the gene matches: 18. CDR3 length: 21 residues. Germline-derived CDR1 and CDR2 are MNHNS and SASEGT. CDR3 region: CASRGTPGTGLLVSGANVLTF. CDR3 DNA sequence: TGTGCCAGCAGGGGAACTCCCGGGACAGGGCTCCTCGTCTCTGGGGCCAACGTCCTGACTTTC.

This clonotype showed up just a few times. V is TRBV14 and J is TRBJ1-2, with D perhaps matching TRBD1 (5 bases). Germline-derived CDR1 and CDR2 are SGHDN and FVKESK. This CDR3 is built from 15 residues. With 0 bases removed from V and 4 bases from J, the gap between germline ends came to 12 bases. The CDR3 region has the DNA TGTGCCAGCAGCCAAGATGGGGCCGCGCGCTATGGCTACACCTTC. Amino acid sequence: CASSQDGAARYGYTF.

J is TRBJ2-5 and V is TRBV12-3 or TRBV12-4; D may be TRBD2 (6 bases). The CDR3 length is 15 residues. V lost 1 base and J 4 bases, leaving 13 bases between the germline ends. This CDR3 is CASSLEVAGGETQYF. The CDR3 nucleotides read TGTGCCAGCAGTTTAGAGGTCGCCGGGGGAGAGACCCAGTACTTC.

The chain has TRBV7-2 and TRBJ2-5, with TRBD1 matching 9 bases. The DNA end favors TRBJ2-1, so the J call may be wrong. The CDR3 totals 14 residues. CDR1 is SGHTA, CDR2 FQGNSA, per germline. The CDR3 region has the DNA TGTGCCAGCAGCCCCCTTACAGGGGGCGGCGAGCAGTTCTTC. Its protein is CASSPLTGGGEQFF.

This chain links TRBV29-1 with TRBJ2-2; D is perhaps TRBD1 (6 bases). Trimming removed 4 bases from V and 3 bases from J, with 9 bases in between. There are 13 residues in the CDR3. Germline loops: CDR1 SQVTM, CDR2 ANQGSEA. The CDR3 protein is CSVVKGDTGELFF. CDR3 DNA: TGCAGCGTTGTAAAGGGGGACACCGGGGAGCTGTTTTTT.

The chain joins TRBV5-1 to TRBJ2-7; a possible D gene is TRBD1 (6 bases). CDR1 is SGHRS, CDR2 YFSETQ, per germline. The CDR3 runs to 14 residues. Trimming stripped 3 bases from V and 7 bases from J, with 17 bases between. The CDR3 loop is CASSSDRFEREQYF. CDR3 nucleotide sequence: TGCGCCAGCAGCTCCGACAGGTTCGAAAGGGAGCAGTACTTC.

The V and J genes are TRBV25-1 and TRBJ2-2; 7 nucleotides match TRBD1. The germline V gene has CDR1 MGHDK and CDR2 SYGVNS. The CDR3 contains 17 residues. After removal of 6 bases from V and 0 bases from J, the junction contained 10 bases not matched to a gene. The CDR3 is CASRGTVSISNTGELFF. CDR3 nucleotide sequence: TGTGCCAGCAGAGGGACAGTTTCCATATCGAACACCGGGGAGCTGTTTTTT.

The rearrangement uses TRBV7-2 and TRBJ2-3; TRBD2 matches 12 bases. Unmatched junction bases numbered 5, after V lost 6 bases and J lost 1 base. The CDR3 totals 16 residues. Germline V gene lookup returns CDR1 SGHTA and CDR2 FQGNSA. The CDR3 DNA is TGTGCCAGCAGTCGACTAGCGGGAGTACGCACAGATACGCAGTATTTT. Protein: CASSRLAGVRTDTQYF.

The chain joins TRBV6-6 to TRBJ1-5; D ambiguous. Germline V gene sequence: CDR1 MNHNY, CDR2 SVGAGI (reference sequence). V was trimmed by 6 bases and J by 2 bases, leaving 14 bases between them. The CDR3 runs 15 residues. CDR3 protein: CASRVAVVGNQPQHF. The CDR3 DNA reads TGTGCCAGCAGGGTAGCAGTAGTTGGCAATCAGCCCCAGCATTTT.

The chain has TRBV7-2 and TRBJ2-5; TRBD1 agrees at 9 bases. The germline gives CDR1 SGHTA, CDR2 FQGNSA. This CDR3 has 18 residues. The ends lost 4 bases at V and 4 bases at J; junction bases unmatched: 16. CDR3 residues: CASSSWGTGKGVGETQYF. In DNA form, the CDR3 reads TGTGCCAGCAGCTCCTGGGGGACAGGGAAAGGGGTCGGAGAGACCCAGTACTTC. The complete variable domain, with remaining parts taken from reference TRBV7-2 and TRBJ2-5, reads GAGVSQSPSNKVTEKGKDVELRCDPISGHTALYWYRQSLGQGLEFLIYFQGNSAPDKSGLPSDRFSAERTGGSVSTLTIQRTQQEDSAVYLCASSSWGTGKGVGETQYFGPGTRLLVL.

The gene calls are TRBV7-6 and TRBJ2-5, with D perhaps TRBD2 (6 bases). The J call is doubtful: the DNA matches TRBJ2-7 better. CDR1 and CDR2 from the germline V gene are SGHVS and FNYEAQ. CDR3 length equals 16 residues. CDR3 loop: CASSLGSRGLSYEQYF. For the CDR3, the DNA is TGTGCCAGCAGCTTAGGCAGTCGGGGACTCTCCTACGAGCAGTACTTC.

The V and J genes are TRBV15 and TRBJ2-5; the D gene could be TRBD1 or TRBD2 (5 bases each). The CDR3 extends over 14 amino acids. V lost 1 base and J lost 0, with 6 bases in between. Germline V lookup: CDR1 LNHNV, CDR2 YYDKDF (reference sequence). The CDR3 DNA sequence: TGTGCCACCAGCAGAGGAGGGGACCAAGAGACCCAGTACTTC. Translating gives CATSRGGDQETQYF.

In its sample, this clonotype was seen a few times. This chain connects TRBV30 to TRBJ2-1; 8 bases line up with TRBD1. Gene TRBJ2-5 matches the end of the DNA better, so the J call may be wrong. CDR3 length: 15 residues. Looked up from germline, CDR1 is GTSNPN and CDR2 is SVGIG (reference sequence). CDR3 coding DNA: TGTGCCTGGAGTAAGGGACAGGTCCCAGGGGAGACCCAGTACTTC. Translated, it gives CAWSKGQVPGETQYF.

This chain links TRBV24-1 with TRBJ1-1; no clear D. V was cut by 9 bases and J by 6 bases, with 16 bases left in between. Germline V gene data show CDR1 as KGHDR and CDR2 as SFDVKD. The CDR3 consists of 13 residues. The CDR3 DNA reads as TGTGCCACCGCTGTCGGGAAAACTGCTGAAGCTTTCTTT. Protein: CATAVGKTAEAFF.

V usage is TRBV20-1 and J usage is TRBJ2-1, with 10 nucleotides matching TRBD2. The CDR3 is made up of 13 amino acids. CDR1 is DFQATT, CDR2 SNEGSKA, per germline (reference sequence). V was clipped by 6 bases and J by 3 bases; unmatched bases: 2. The CDR3 DNA follows: TGCAGTGCGGGACTAGCGCTCTACAATGAGCAGTTCTTC. The encoded protein is CSAGLALYNEQFF.

The rearrangement links TRBV27 to TRBJ1-2, with D unclear. The CDR3 extends over 12 amino acids. V dropped 7 bases and J dropped 4 bases, with 10 bases sitting between them. Germline CDR1 is MNHEY and CDR2 is SMNVEV (reference sequence). CDR3 protein: CASTDGSYGYTF. CDR3 DNA: TGTGCCAGCACGGACGGTTCCTATGGCTACACCTTC.

A few counts support this clonotype. The rearrangement uses TRBV7-3 and TRBJ2-2; the match to TRBD1 covers 10 bases. In germline, CDR1 is SGHTA, CDR2 FQGTGA. This CDR3 comprises 16 residues. J lost 4 bases, V lost 5 bases, and 7 bases had no gene match. CDR3 loop: CASSLGQGGPTGELFF. Here the CDR3 DNA reads TGTGCCAGCAGCCTCGGACAGGGGGGCCCCACCGGGGAGCTGTTTTTT.

J is TRBJ2-2 and V is TRBV5-5, with 8 bases aligning to TRBD2. The trim removed 4 bases at V and 0 bases at J, leaving 5 bases unmatched. This CDR3 comprises 16 residues. CDR1 is SGHKS and CDR2 is YYEKEE in the germline V gene (reference sequence). The DNA of the CDR3 is TGTGCCAGCAGCGGCGGACTAGCCGCGAACACCGGGGAGCTGTTTTTT. Its protein is CASSGGLAANTGELFF.

This clonotype was detected once. The chain carries TRBV19 and TRBJ2-5, with 9 bases fitting TRBD1. Germline lookup yields CDR1 LNHDA and CDR2 SQIVND (reference sequence). V gave up 3 bases and J gave up 6 bases; unmatched junction bases: 5. This CDR3 spans 14 amino acids. CDR3 amino acids: CASSIGTGIQTQYF. The CDR3 DNA follows: TGTGCCAGTAGTATTGGGACAGGGATACAGACCCAGTACTTC.

This chain uses TRBV5-5 with TRBJ2-3; perhaps TRBD1 as D (5 bases). CDR1 is SGHKS, CDR2 YYEKEE, per germline (reference sequence). The CDR3 contains 14 residues. The V and J ends lost 4 bases and 2 bases respectively, with 11 bases between them. CDR3 DNA: TGTGCCAGCAGCCGAGACAGAATCACAGATACGCAGTATTTT. As protein: CASSRDRITDTQYF.